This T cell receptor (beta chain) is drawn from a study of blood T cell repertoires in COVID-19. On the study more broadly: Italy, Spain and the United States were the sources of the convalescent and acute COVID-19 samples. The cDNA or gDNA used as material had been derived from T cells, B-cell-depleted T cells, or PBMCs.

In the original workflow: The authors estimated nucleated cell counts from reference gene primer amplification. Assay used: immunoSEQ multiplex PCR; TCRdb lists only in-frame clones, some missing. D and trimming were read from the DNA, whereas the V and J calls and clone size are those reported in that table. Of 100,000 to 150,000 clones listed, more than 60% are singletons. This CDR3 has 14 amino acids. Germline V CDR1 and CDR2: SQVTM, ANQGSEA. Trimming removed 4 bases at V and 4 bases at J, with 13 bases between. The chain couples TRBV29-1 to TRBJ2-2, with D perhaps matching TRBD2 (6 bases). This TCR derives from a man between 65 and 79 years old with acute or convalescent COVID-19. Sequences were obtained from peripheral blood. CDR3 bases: TGCAGCGTTGGGACTTGGGAGGTCACCGGGGAGCTGTTTTTT. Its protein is CSVGTWEVTGELFF.